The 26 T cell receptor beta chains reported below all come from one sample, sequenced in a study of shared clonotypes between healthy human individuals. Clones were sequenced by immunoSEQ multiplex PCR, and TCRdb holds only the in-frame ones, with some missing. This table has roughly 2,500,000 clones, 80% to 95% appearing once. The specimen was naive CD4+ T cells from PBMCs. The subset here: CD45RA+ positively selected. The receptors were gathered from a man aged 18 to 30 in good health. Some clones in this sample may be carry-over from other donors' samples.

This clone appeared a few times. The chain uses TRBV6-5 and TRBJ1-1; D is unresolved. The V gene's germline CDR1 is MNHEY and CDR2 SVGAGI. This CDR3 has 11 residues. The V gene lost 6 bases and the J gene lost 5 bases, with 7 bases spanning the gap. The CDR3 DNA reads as TGTGCCAGCAGCGTAGGAACTGAAGCTTTCTTT. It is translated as CASSVGTEAFF.

CDR3 DNA sequence: TGTGCCATCAGTGAACGGACAGGGTTGAACAATCAGCCCCAGCATTTT. Its translation is CAISERTGLNNQPQHF. V gene TRBV10-3 combines with J gene TRBJ1-5; TRBD1 matches at 8 bases. V trimming: 3 bases; J trimming: 3 bases; junction bases outside the gene matches: 7. Looked up from germline, CDR1 is ENHRY and CDR2 is SYGVKD. The CDR3 has 16 amino acids.

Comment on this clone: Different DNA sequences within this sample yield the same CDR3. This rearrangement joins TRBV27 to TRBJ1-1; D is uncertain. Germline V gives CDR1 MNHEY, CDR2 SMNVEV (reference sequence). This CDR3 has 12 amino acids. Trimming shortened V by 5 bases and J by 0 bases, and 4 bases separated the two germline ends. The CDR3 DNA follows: TGTGCCAGCAGTAGCGTGAACACTGAAGCTTTCTTT. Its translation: CASSSVNTEAFF.

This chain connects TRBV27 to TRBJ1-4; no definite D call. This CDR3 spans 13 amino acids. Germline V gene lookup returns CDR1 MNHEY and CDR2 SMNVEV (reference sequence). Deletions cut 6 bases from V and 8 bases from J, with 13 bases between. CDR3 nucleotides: TGTGCCAGCAGCCGATATCGACGGGAAAAACTGTTTTTT. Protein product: CASSRYRREKLFF.

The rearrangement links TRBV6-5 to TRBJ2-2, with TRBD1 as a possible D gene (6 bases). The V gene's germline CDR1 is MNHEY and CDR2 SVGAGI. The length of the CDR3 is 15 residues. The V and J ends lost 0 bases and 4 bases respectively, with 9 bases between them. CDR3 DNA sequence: TGTGCCAGCAGTTACTCGGGGGCCTCCACCGGGGAGCTGTTTTTT. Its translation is CASSYSGASTGELFF.

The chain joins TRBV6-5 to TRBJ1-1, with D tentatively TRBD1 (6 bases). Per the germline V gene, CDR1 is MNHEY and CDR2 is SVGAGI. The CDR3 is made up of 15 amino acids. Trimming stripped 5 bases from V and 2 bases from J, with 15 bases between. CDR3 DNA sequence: TGTGCCAGCAGTCGTACGACAGGACTTAACACTGAAGCTTTCTTT. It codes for CASSRTTGLNTEAFF.

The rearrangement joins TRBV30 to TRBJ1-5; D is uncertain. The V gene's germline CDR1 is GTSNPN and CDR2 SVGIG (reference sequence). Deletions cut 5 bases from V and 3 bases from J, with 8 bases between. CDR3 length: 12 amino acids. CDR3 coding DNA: TGTGCCTGGGGAGGGTACAATCAGCCCCAGCATTTT. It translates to CAWGGYNQPQHF.

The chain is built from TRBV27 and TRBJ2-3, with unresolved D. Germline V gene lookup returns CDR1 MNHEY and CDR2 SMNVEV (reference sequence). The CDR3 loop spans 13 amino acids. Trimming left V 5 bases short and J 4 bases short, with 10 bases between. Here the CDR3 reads CASSRVGPDTQYF. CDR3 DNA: TGTGCCAGCAGTCGCGTGGGCCCAGATACGCAGTATTTT.

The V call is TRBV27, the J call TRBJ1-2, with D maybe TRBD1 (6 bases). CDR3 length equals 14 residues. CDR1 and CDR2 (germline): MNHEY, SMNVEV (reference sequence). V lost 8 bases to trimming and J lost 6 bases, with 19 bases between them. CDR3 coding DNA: TGTGCCAGCGGGGGGGCCGGGAGAGGGGATGGCTACACCTTC. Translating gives CASGGAGRGDGYTF.

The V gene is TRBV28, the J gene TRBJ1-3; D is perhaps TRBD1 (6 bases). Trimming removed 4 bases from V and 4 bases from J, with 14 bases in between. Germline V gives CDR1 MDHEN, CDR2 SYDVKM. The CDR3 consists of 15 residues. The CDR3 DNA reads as TGTGCCAGCAGTTCGTACAGGGTGTCAGGAAACACCATATATTTT. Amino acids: CASSSYRVSGNTIYF.

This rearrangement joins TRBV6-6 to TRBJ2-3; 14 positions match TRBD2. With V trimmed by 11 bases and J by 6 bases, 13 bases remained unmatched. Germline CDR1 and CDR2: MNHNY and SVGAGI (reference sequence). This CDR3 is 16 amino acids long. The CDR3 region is CACSGTSGRFGDTQYF. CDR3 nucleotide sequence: TGTGCCTGCTCCGGGACTAGCGGGAGATTTGGTGATACGCAGTATTTT.

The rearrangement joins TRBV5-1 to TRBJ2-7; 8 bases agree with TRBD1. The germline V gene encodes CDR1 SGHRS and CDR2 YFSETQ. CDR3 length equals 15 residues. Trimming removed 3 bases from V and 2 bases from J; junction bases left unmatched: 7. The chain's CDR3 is CASSSADRVPYEQYF. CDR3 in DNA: TGCGCCAGCAGCTCAGCGGACAGGGTCCCCTACGAGCAGTACTTC.

The CDR3 bases are TGCGCCAGCAGTCAATGGGATCTGACAGGGGTTAGCAATCAGCCCCAGCATTTT. Its translation: CASSQWDLTGVSNQPQHF. The chain couples TRBV23-1 to TRBJ1-5; 8 bases map to TRBD1. TRBV23-1 is annotated as an ORF whose role is uncertain. The CDR3 has 18 residues. J was trimmed by 0 bases and V by 1 base; bases with no gene match: 8.

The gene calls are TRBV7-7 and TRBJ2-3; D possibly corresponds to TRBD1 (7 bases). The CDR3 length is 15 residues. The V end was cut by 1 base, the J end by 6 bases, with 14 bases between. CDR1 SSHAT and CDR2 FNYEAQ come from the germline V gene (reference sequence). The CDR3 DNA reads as TGTGCCAGCAGCTTAGGGAGGACAGGAGGGGATACGCAGTATTTT. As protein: CASSLGRTGGDTQYF. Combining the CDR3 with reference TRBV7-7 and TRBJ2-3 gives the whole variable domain GAGVSQSPRYKVTKRGQDVTLRCDPISSHATLYWYQQALGQGPEFLTYFNYEAQPDKSGLPSDRFSAERPEGSISTLTIQRTEQRDSAMYRCASSLGRTGGDTQYFGPGTRLTVL.

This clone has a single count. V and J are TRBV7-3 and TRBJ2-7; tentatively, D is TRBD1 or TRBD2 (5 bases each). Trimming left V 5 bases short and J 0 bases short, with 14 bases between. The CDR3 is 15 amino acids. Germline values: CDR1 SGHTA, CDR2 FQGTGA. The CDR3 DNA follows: TGTGCCAGCAGCGCCGACGGGGACGCCTCCTACGAGCAGTACTTC. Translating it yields CASSADGDASYEQYF.

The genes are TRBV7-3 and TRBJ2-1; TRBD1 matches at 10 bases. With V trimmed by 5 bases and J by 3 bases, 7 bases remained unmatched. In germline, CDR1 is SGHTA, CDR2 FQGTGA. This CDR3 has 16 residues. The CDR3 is CASSIGDRGNYNEQFF. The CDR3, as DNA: TGTGCCAGCAGCATCGGGGACAGGGGTAACTACAATGAGCAGTTCTTC.

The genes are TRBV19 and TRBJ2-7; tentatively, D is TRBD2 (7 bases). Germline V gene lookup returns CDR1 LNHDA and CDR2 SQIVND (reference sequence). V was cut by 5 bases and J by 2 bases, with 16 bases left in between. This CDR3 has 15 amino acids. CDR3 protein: CASSRGAGAPYEQYF. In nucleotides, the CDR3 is TGTGCCAGTAGTCGGGGGGCAGGGGCCCCCTACGAGCAGTACTTC.

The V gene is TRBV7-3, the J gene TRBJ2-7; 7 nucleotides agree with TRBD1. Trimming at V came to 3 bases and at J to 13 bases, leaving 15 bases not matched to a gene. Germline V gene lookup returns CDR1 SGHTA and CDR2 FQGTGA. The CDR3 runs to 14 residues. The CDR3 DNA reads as TGTGCCAGCAGCTTGTTCCCTAAGGGGACAGACATTTACTTC. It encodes CASSLFPKGTDIYF.

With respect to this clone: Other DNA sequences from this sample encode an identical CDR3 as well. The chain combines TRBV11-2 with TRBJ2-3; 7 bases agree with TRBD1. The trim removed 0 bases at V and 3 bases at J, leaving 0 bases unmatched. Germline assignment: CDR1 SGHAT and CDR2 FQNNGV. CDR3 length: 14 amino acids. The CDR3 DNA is TGTGCCAGCAGCTTAGACAGGGGGACAGATACGCAGTATTTT. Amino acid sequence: CASSLDRGTDTQYF.

The CDR3 protein is CASCLGFRETQYF. In DNA form, the CDR3 reads TGTGCAAGTTGCCTGGGGTTTAGGGAGACCCAGTACTTC. This chain connects TRBV12-2 to TRBJ2-5. TRBV12-2 represents a pseudogene. The length of the CDR3 is 13 residues.

The CDR3 region is CAISGSGDEKLFF. Written as DNA, the CDR3 is TGTGCCATCAGTGGGTCGGGAGACGAAAAACTGTTTTTT. The chain joins TRBV10-3 to TRBJ1-4; D gene uncertain. V was cut by 4 bases and J by 8 bases, with 11 bases left in between. The CDR3 consists of 13 residues. CDR1 is ENHRY, CDR2 SYGVKD, per germline.

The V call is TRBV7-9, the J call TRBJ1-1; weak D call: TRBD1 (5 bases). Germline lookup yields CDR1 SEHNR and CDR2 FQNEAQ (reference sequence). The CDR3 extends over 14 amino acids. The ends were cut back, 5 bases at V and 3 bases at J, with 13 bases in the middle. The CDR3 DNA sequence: TGTGCCAGCAGCGTTTTCAGGGTGCACACTGAAGCTTTCTTT. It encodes CASSVFRVHTEAFF. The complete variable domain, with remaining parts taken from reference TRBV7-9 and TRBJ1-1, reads DTGVSQNPRHKITKRGQNVTFRCDPISEHNRLYWYRQTLGQGPEFLTYFQNEAQLEKSRLLSDRFSAERPKGSFSTLEIQRTEQGDSAMYLCASSVFRVHTEAFFGQGTRLTVV.

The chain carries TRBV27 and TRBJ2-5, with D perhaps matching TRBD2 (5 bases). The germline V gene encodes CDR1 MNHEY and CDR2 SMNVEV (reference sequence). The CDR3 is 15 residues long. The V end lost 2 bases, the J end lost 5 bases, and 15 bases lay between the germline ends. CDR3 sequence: CASSLGPAREETQYF. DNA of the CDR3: TGTGCCAGCAGTTTAGGTCCAGCAAGGGAGGAGACCCAGTACTTC.

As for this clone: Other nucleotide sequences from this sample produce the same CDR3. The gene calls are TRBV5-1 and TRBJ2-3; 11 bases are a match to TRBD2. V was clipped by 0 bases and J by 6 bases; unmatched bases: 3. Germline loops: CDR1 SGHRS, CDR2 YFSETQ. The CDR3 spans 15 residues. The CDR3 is CASSLGLAGTDTQYF. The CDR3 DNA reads TGCGCCAGCAGCTTGGGACTAGCGGGAACGGATACGCAGTATTTT. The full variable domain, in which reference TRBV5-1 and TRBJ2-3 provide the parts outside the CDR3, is KAGVTQTPRYLIKTRGQQVTLSCSPISGHRSVSWYQQTPGQGLQFLFEYFSETQRNKGNFPGRFSGRQFSNSRSEMNVSTLELGDSALYLCASSLGLAGTDTQYFGPGTRLTVL.

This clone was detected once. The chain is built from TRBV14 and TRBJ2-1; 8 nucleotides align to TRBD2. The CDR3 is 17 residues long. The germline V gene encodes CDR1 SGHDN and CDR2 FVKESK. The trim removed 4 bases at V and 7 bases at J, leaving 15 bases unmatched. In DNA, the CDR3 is TGTGCCAGCAGCCTTCCCCCTGGGACTAGTCTATCGAATGAGCAGTTCTTC. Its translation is CASSLPPGTSLSNEQFF.

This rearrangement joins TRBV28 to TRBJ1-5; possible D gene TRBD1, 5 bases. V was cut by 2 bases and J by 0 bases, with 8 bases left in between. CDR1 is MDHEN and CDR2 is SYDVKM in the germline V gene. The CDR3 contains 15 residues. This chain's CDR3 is CASSLGRASNQPQHF. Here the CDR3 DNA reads TGTGCCAGCAGTTTAGGCAGGGCTAGCAATCAGCCCCAGCATTTT. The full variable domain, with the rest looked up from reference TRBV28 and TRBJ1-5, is DVKVTQSSRYLVKRTGEKVFLECVQDMDHENMFWYRQDPGLGLRLIYFSYDVKMKEKGDIPEGYSVSREKKERFSLILESASTNQTSMYLCASSLGRASNQPQHFGDGTRLSIL.